This T cell receptor beta chain was sequenced during a study of glioma-infiltrating T cells after dendritic cell vaccination. The primer mix had 60 V beta and 13 J beta primers. Assay used: immunoSEQ multiplex PCR; TCRdb lists only in-frame clones, some missing. The sample includes about 87,000 clones, around 86% of them seen just once. The CDR3 runs to 14 residues. Germline-derived CDR1 and CDR2 are LNHDA and SQIVND (reference sequence). With V trimmed by 4 bases and J by 5 bases, 7 bases remained unmatched. Study-level results: Higher pretreatment TIL content predicted longer progression-free time and survival.

Regarding this clone: Its antigen is as yet unknown.

Time point defined: after dendritic cell vaccination, including at tumor progression/relapse. The J gene is TRBJ1-1, the V gene TRBV19, with TRBD1 matching over 7 bases. The source is a human donor with glioblastoma. Sequencing was performed on blood, taken after dendritic cell vaccination. CDR3 loop: CASSSKTGRTEAFF. Here the CDR3 DNA reads TGTGCCAGTAGTAGTAAGACAGGGAGGACTGAAGCTTTCTTT.